This T cell receptor (beta chain) stems from a study of Ad26.COV2.S vaccination and SARS-CoV-2 variants. The wider study: The donor was enrolled in the Ad26.COV2.S arm of the COV1001 trial.

This sample's treatment: some 19 received Ad26.COV2.S at low or high dose, single or two shots; about 5 received placebo; per-sample allocation not given. Collection of the samples took place on day 63 after the first injection of vaccine or placebo. An Ad26 vector was used to express Wuhan-strain SARS-CoV-2 spike as the vaccine. Germline-derived CDR1 and CDR2 are MGHRA and YSYEKL. J was trimmed by 5 bases and V by 3 bases; bases with no gene match: 13. The CDR3 spans 17 residues. Clones were sequenced by immunoSEQ multiplex PCR, and TCRdb holds only the in-frame ones, with some missing. The sample records some 420,000 clones, roughly 90% being singletons. Study-wide points: Possible underestimation of total T cell responses by the TCR breadth and depth analyses was noted. It was found that vaccine and placebo recipients had similar non-spike TCR breadth.

Concerning this clone: The antigen is unknown.

The specimen comprised peripheral blood, sampled in a trial of Ad26.COV2.S vaccine versus placebo. The sequence came from a person between 18 and 60 years old who received the Ad26.COV2.S COVID-19 vaccine or a placebo. V gene TRBV4-1 combines with J gene TRBJ1-2, with 9 bases that match TRBD1. The CDR3 reads CASSHDPRDRVLYGYTF. Here the CDR3 DNA reads TGCGCCAGCAGCCATGACCCCCGGGACAGGGTCCTGTATGGCTACACCTTC.